The source of this T cell receptor (beta chain) is a study of blood T cells in healthy people across ages. A remark on this clonotype: Possible read error: a much larger clone is one base away.

With a J-beta primer mix and a sample-barcoded 5' primer, a second PCR ran 7 to 11 cycles. TCRdb processed the 5' RACE reads anew with MiXCR; each CDR3 protein has one entry. The sample consists of over 950,000 distinct CDR3 sequences, just over 50% of them appearing once. Every sample gave at least 5.5 micrograms of total RNA when it was extracted. Deletions cut 3 bases from V and 5 bases from J, with 11 bases between. This CDR3 spans 14 amino acids. Material for sequencing was blood. This rearrangement joins TRBV12-3 or TRBV12-4 to TRBJ2-1, with D maybe TRBD2 (7 bases). The source of this sequence is a woman in her sixties in good health. The CDR3 region has the DNA TGTGCCAGCAGTTTGAGGGGGGGAAACAATGAGCAGTTCTTC. Its protein is CASSLRGGNNEQFF.